Sequencing of this T cell receptor (beta chain) was carried out in a study of blood T cell repertoires in COVID-19. Authors' methods: Counts of nucleated cells, estimated from reference gene primer amplification, were obtained. Sequenced by immunoSEQ multiplex PCR; TCRdb stores in-frame clones only, minus some. V, J and clone size derive from that table, while D and trimming were established from the DNA sequence. The sample contains under 450,000 clones, about 90% of which appear only once. This sequence was found in a woman in her twenties or thirties who had recovered from COVID-19. The sequencing sample was made of PBMCs or T cells enriched from blood (not recorded which).

CDR3 sequence: CASRARGYYGYTF. The CDR3 DNA reads TGTGCCAGCAGGGCCAGGGGCTACTATGGCTACACCTTC. J is TRBJ1-2 and V is TRBV2; possibly TRBD1 for D (6 bases). V shed 6 bases and J shed 3 bases, with 11 bases lying between them. Germline CDR1 SNHLY, CDR2 FYNNEI. This CDR3 has 13 residues.